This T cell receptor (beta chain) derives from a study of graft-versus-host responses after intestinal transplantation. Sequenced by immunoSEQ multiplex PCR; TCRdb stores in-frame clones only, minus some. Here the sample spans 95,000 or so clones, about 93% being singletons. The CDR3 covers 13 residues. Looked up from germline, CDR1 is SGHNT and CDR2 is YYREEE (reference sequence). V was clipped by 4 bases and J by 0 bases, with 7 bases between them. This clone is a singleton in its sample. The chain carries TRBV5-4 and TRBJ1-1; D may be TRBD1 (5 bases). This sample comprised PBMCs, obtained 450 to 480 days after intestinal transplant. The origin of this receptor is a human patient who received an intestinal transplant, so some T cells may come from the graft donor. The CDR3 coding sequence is TGTGCCAGCAGCCGACAGCTGAACACTGAAGCTTTCTTT. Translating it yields CASSRQLNTEAFF.